This T cell receptor (beta chain) was captured by sequencing in a study of CD8 T cells in ankylosing spondylitis. This clonotype was detected only a few times. Its antigen is unidentified. Scientists made TCR beta libraries using quantitative 5'-RACE with molecular barcodes. A single record per CDR3 protein comes from TCRdb applying MiXCR to the 5' RACE reads. Of hundreds of thousands of distinct CDR3 sequences in the sample, 12% were seen once. Findings and caveats of the study: Significant enrichment of disease-linked clones was reportedly seen in matched ankylosing spondylitis synovial fluid. Existing reports had already noted some motif variants in reactive arthritis synovial fluid and blood. Within peripheral blood, clones linked to disease were CD8+ and relatively rare. Typical of ankylosing spondylitis blood, it appeared, was a TCR beta motif of eight highly homologous variants.

Trimming at V came to 5 bases and at J to 1 base, leaving 4 bases not matched to a gene. The V gene's germline CDR1 is SGHRS and CDR2 YFSETQ. The CDR3 contains 14 residues. The sequence came from a male donor with ankylosing spondylitis. Material: blood, either unsorted or a sorted T cell fraction (not recorded which). J is TRBJ2-3 and V is TRBV5-1, with 7 bases identical to TRBD2. CDR3 DNA: TGCGCCAGCAGAGAAACTAGCGGCACAGATACGCAGTATTTT. Its translation: CASRETSGTDTQYF.